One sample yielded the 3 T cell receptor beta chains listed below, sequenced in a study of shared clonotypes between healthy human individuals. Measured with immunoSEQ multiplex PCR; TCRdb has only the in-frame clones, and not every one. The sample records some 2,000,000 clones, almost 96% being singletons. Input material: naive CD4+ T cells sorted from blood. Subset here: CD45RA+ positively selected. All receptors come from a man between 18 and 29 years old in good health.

Here the CDR3 DNA reads TGCGCCAGCAGTGAGGGGATTTACCACGAGCAGTACTTC. This translates into CASSEGIYHEQYF. The V and J genes are TRBV10-1 and TRBJ2-7; D uncertain. Germline CDR1 reads WNHNN; CDR2 reads SYGVQD (reference sequence). This CDR3 comprises 13 residues. V was trimmed by 2 bases and J by 5 bases, leaving 10 bases between them.

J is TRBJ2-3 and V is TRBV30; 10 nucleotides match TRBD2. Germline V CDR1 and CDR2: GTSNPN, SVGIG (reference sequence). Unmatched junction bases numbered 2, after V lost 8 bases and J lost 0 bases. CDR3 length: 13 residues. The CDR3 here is CAASGGSTDTQYF. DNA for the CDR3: TGTGCCGCTAGCGGGGGAAGCACAGATACGCAGTATTTT.

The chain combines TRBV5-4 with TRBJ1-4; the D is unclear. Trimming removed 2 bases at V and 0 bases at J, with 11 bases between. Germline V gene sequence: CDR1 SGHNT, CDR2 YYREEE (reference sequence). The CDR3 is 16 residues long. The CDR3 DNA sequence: TGTGCCAGCAGCTTCGACAAATCGTCAACTAATGAAAAACTGTTTTTT. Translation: CASSFDKSSTNEKLFF.